This is a list of T cell receptor beta chains from one sample in a study of CD8 T cells in Susac syndrome. TCRdb processed the immunoSEQ multiplex PCR reads anew with MiXCR; each CDR3 protein has one entry. This sample has approximately 180,000 distinct CDR3 sequences; about 93% occur once, and the top ten carry around 0.1%. Sequenced sample: CD4+ T cells from PBMCs. These TCRs come from a human donor with multiple sclerosis. CDR3s include the opening cysteine and the closing phenylalanine or tryptophan. D genes are given only for firm matches. Not every row has a clone size; where given, it reads once, few, many or a size class.

cdr3_length j_call d_call clone_size v_call cdr3_aa cdr3_nt
17 TRBJ1-3 TRBD1 NA TRBV3-1 CASSPLPGQGTGNTIYF TGTGCCAGCAGCCCATTGCCGGGACAGGGAACTGGAAACACCATATATTTT
15 TRBJ2-1 TRBD2 once TRBV6-1 CASSDLSGSVDEQFF TGTGCCAGCAGTGACCTTAGCGGGAGTGTCGATGAGCAGTTCTTC
14 TRBJ2-3 NA NA TRBV3-1 CASSQDPYTDTQYF TGTGCCAGCAGCCAAGATCCCTACACAGATACGCAGTATTTT
17 TRBJ2-7 TRBD2 NA TRBV5-4 CASSFSGGGGASYEQYF TGTGCCAGCAGCTTCTCTGGGGGGGGAGGGGCTTCCTACGAGCAGTACTTC
14 TRBJ1-1 NA NA TRBV24-1 CATSERRSDTEAFF TGTGCCACCAGTGAGAGACGGTCTGACACTGAAGCTTTCTTT
15 TRBJ2-5 TRBD1 NA TRBV28 CASSAPRAGGETQYF TGTGCCAGCAGTGCGCCTAGGGCAGGGGGAGAGACCCAGTACTTC
16 TRBJ2-2 NA NA TRBV5-6 CASSLAGSGNTGELFF TGTGCCAGCAGCTTGGCTGGTAGCGGGAACACCGGGGAGCTGTTTTTT
17 TRBJ2-5 NA NA TRBV10-3 CAISESKAGLGRETQYF TGTGCCATCAGTGAGTCGAAGGCAGGGTTGGGCCGAGAGACCCAGTACTTC
14 TRBJ1-2 NA NA TRBV6-5 CASSVRLGKPGYTF TGTGCCAGCAGTGTTAGGCTGGGGAAGCCTGGCTACACCTTC
15 TRBJ2-5 TRBD2 once TRBV7-2 CASSAQTSGGETQYF TGTGCCAGCAGCGCCCAGACTAGCGGAGGAGAGACCCAGTACTTC
13 TRBJ2-7 TRBD1 few TRBV19 CASSRTGDNEQYF TGTGCCAGTAGTAGGACAGGGGACAACGAGCAGTACTTC
14 TRBJ1-2 NA NA TRBV12-3/TRBV12-4 CASSPAADLYGYTF TGTGCCAGCAGCCCCGCGGCGGACCTATACGGCTACACCTTC
14 TRBJ1-5 NA NA TRBV6-6 CASSSRGGDQPQHF TGTGCCAGCAGCTCCCGGGGGGGAGATCAGCCCCAGCATTTT
15 TRBJ1-5 NA NA TRBV7-8 CASSSGAAINQPQHF TGTGCCAGCAGCTCCGGGGCGGCAATCAATCAGCCCCAGCATTTT
13 TRBJ2-7 NA NA TRBV12-3/TRBV12-4 CASSLGDFREQYF TGTGCCAGCAGTCTAGGGGACTTCCGCGAGCAGTACTTC